This paragraph covers one T cell receptor (beta chain) sequence. The data originate from a study of blood T cell repertoires in COVID-19. The wider study: Sources were T cells, B-cell-depleted T cells, or PBMCs; the material itself was cDNA or gDNA.

Assay: immunoSEQ multiplex PCR; the TCRdb copy retains only in-frame clones and omits some. The sample lists tens of thousands of clones, roughly 74% occurring once. Germline assignment: CDR1 KGHSH and CDR2 LQKENI. The germline V and J ends were trimmed by 3 bases and 7 bases, with 12 bases remaining between them. There are 13 residues in the CDR3. The TCR sequence derives from an elderly man with acute or convalescent COVID-19. The sample consisted of peripheral blood. This chain links TRBV18 with TRBJ1-2, with a possible D match to TRBD1 (5 bases). CDR3 nucleotides: TGTGCCAGCTCACCCCTGGGGCAGGGTGGCTACACCTTC. Its protein is CASSPLGQGGYTF. Full variable domain (remainder filled in from reference TRBV18 and TRBJ1-2): NAGVMQNPRHLVRRRGQEARLRCSPMKGHSHVYWYRQLPEEGLKFMVYLQKENIIDESGMPKERFSAEFPKEGPSILRIQQVVRGDSAAYFCASSPLGQGGYTFGSGTRLTVV.